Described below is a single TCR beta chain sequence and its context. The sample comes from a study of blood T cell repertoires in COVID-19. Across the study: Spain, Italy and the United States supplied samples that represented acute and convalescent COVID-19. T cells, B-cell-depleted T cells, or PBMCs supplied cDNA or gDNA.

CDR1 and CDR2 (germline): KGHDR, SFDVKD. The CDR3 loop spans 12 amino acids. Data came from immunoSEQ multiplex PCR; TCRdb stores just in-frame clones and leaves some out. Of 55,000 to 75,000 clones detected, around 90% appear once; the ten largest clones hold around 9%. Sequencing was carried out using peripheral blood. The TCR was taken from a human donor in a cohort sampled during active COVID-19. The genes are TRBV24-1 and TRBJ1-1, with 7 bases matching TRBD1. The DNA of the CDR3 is TGTCCGCACAGGGGATCGGACACTGAAGCTTTCTTT. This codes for CPHRGSDTEAFF.